This T cell receptor beta chain was captured by sequencing in a study of blood T cells in healthy people across ages (dated by TCRdb to between 2014 and 2017). Regarding the study in general: In model experiments, template switching captured roughly one uniquely barcoded TCR beta cDNA molecule for every two T cells. To track age-related changes in TCR beta repertoire diversity, the study relied on deep sequencing normalized with unique cDNA molecular identifiers. The donors were divided into four age groups: young (average 16 years), middle-aged (around 41), aged (approximately 59) and long-lived (about 90). The study analyzed two additional independent replicas of 1 million unique cDNA reads from the same blood draw for two donors, one aged 18 to 30 and one aged 80 or older. Study-wide findings and limitations: Conclusive comparison of naive and antigen-experienced compartments was prevented by the profiling of bulk unsorted PBMCs. As age increased, observed TCR beta diversity per million T cells dropped in a roughly linear way, and a significant reduction was already evident by age around 41. The percentage of naive T cells measured by flow cytometry correlated strongly with observed TCR beta diversity. Estimates of total diversity from one million sequenced T cells were regarded as lower bounds and underestimates. Compared with the aged group, more naive CD4+ T cells, fewer expanded clones and increased TCR diversity were shown by the long-lived group, suggesting age selection. The CMV infection status of donors was not known, potentially confounding age-related changes in expanded clonotypes.

The germline V gene gives CDR1 as SNHLY and CDR2 as FYNNEI. V is clipped by 7 bases and J by 5 bases, and the sequence between their germline boundaries is 26 bases long. The CDR3 covers 17 residues, taking in both the cysteine and the phenylalanine. Just the 51-base CDR3 DNA is kept, in frame starting at base 1. Systemically healthy Caucasian individuals from Russia, 39 in total and aged roughly 6 to 95 years, were included as donors. Each donor gave 9.5 to 10 milliliters of peripheral blood, drawn into EDTA-treated Vacutainer tubes. PBMCs were isolated by Ficoll-Paque density-gradient centrifugation, with at least 7 million obtained per sample. Trizol reagent was used to extract total RNA from PBMCs, with at least 5 micrograms per sample. For every donor, an aliquot of PBMCs went through flow cytometry to measure the percentages of naive CD45RAhigh/CD27high T cells. Libraries were constructed by 5' RACE. Instrument used: Illumina HiSeq 2500. A second PCR of roughly 7 to 12 cycles was run with a J-beta primer mix and a sample-barcoded 5' primer. Each TCR beta cDNA molecule received a unique molecular identifier from a template-switch 5' adaptor carrying 12 random nucleotides. Each sample yielded at least 2.5 million CDR3-containing paired-end reads. All of the RNA was converted into first-strand cDNA using the Mint cDNA synthesis kit, with a TRBC-specific oligonucleotide serving as the primer. After uracil-DNA glycosylase treatment, a first 18-cycle PCR used universal primers M1SS and BC2_uni_R on all cDNA. In the authors' own workflow: For normalization, 1 million high-quality reads were randomly selected from each sample, with every read carrying a distinct molecular identifier. Instead of being binned into consensus sequences, reads with shared molecular identifiers were discarded. CDR3 identification, clonotype clustering and error correction used MiTCR with a Q25 quality threshold and the strictest error-elimination algorithm. A nonparametric unseen species model using Euler transformation provided a lower-bound estimate of total TCR beta diversity. TCRdb applied fastp at Q25 and MiXCR to the public reads, then kept only in-frame beta chains. Entries are consolidated by CDR3 protein sequence, retaining the most common genes and DNA. The V and J calls were not made by the authors but by TCRdb's processing. This sample gives a few hundred thousand distinct CDR3 sequences in total; approximately 26% of them show up just once. 3% to 4.5% of the sample lies in the top ten.

In regard to this clonotype: The specificity of this receptor is unknown. There are no base qualities to consult, and no much larger clone falls within one base.

This same sample was also taken into another study, of T cells of mothers and their children. Looking at the second paper: Nine systemically healthy Caucasian individuals, comprising three mothers and their six children, were included as donors. cDNA synthesis consumed the entire amount of extracted RNA, loaded at 1.5 ug RNA in each 15 ul reaction. In the second PCR, sample barcodes and 2-4 random nucleotides were introduced via the M1S primer. Each mother yielded over 9.5 million TCR beta CDR3 reads and each child 3 million to 3.5 million reads. Thymic selection similarly shapes TCR recombination output in related and unrelated pairs, with minor effect from inherited differences. Normalized repertoire overlap was always found to be slightly, but never significantly, higher in related mother-child pairs than in unrelated mother-child pairs. Persistent microchimeric T cell clones were not detected, at a sensitivity of approximately 100 clones per million clonotypes. In the study, deep NGS was used to compare the TCR beta repertoires of mothers and children, and features distinguishing related mother-child pairs from unrelated individuals were sought. The mean age was roughly 36 +/- 4 years for the mothers and about 12 +/- 4 years for the children. After adapter ligation with NEBNext reagents, the libraries were sequenced on Illumina HiSeq 2000 with 100+100 nt paired-end reads. To prevent cross-contamination, the mother and child libraries were prepared a month apart and were sequenced in separate runs. For each donor, between about 450,000 and 2,300,000 distinct TCR beta clonotypes were identified. Naive TCR beta clonotypes were estimated from low-frequency clonotypes matched to each donor's FACS-determined naive share, without sorting.

The rearrangement combines TRBV2 with TRBJ2-5; the D gene is possibly TRBD1 or TRBD2, each agreeing over 6 bases. Input material: blood. The TCR comes from a boy aged 2-9 years in good health. The DNA sequence is TGTGCCAGCAATACGGGGGCTAGCGTCCACACGGGGGAGACCCAGTACTTC. Its coded protein is CASNTGASVHTGETQYF.